The entry below gives a single T cell receptor (beta chain) sequence along with its context. Its antigen is as yet unknown. Primers included in the PCR were 60 Vbeta and 13 Jbeta primers. Measured with immunoSEQ multiplex PCR; TCRdb has only the in-frame clones, and not every one. Of approximately 120,000 clones listed, around 80% are singletons. The data originate from a study of cytomegalovirus exposure and HLA in healthy donors. Study-level findings and limits: Investigators reported fewer than 200 TCR beta chains as tied to cytomegalovirus.

Germline V gene sequence: CDR1 LGHNT, CDR2 FRNRAP. J was trimmed by 7 bases and V by 4 bases; bases with no gene match: 2. This CDR3 spans 12 amino acids. The clonotype comes from a woman aged 55-70 years in good health and CMV-seropositive. Sequencing input: PBMCs. The chain has TRBV12-5 and TRBJ2-3; 7 bases match TRBD2. This CDR3 is CASGWEGNTQYF. In DNA form, the CDR3 reads TGTGCTAGTGGTTGGGAGGGGAATACGCAGTATTTT.